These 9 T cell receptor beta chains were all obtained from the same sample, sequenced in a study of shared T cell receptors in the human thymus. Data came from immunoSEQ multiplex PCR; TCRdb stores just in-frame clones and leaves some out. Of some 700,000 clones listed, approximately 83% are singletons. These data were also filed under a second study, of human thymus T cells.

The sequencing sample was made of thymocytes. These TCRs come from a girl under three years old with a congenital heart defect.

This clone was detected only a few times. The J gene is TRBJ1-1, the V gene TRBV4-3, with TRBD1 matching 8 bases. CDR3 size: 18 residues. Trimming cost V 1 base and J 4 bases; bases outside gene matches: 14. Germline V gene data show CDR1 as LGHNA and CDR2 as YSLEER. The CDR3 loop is CASSQAGDRTGSGTEAFF. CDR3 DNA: TGCGCCAGCAGCCAAGCGGGCGACCGGACAGGGTCGGGCACTGAAGCTTTCTTT.

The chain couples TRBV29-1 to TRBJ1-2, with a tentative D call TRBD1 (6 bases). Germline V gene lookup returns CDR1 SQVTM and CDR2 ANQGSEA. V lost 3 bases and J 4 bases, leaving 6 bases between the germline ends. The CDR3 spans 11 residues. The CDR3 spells CSVDRGYGYTF. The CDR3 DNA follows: TGCAGCGTTGACAGGGGCTATGGCTACACCTTC.

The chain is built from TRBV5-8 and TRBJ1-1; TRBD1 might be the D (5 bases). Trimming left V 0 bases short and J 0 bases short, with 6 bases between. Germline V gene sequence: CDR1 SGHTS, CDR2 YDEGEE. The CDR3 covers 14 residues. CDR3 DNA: TGTGCCAGCAGCTTGGGGGGCTTGAACACTGAAGCTTTCTTT. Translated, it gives CASSLGGLNTEAFF.

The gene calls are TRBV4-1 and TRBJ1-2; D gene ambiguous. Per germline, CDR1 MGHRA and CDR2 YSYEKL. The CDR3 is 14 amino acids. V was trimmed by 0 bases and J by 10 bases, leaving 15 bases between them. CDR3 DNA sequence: TGCGCCAGCAGCCAAGATCGTACTCGACGGGACTACACCTTC. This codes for CASSQDRTRRDYTF.

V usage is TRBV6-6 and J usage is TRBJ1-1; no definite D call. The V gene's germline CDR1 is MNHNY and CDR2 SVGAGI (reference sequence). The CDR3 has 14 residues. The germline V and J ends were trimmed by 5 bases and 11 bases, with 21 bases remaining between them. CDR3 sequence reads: CASSNDLNTARAFF. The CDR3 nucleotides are TGTGCCAGCAGTAACGATCTGAACACTGCGAGGGCTTTCTTT.

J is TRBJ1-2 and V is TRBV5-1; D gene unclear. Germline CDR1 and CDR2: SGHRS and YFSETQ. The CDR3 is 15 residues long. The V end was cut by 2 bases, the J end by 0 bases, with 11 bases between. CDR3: CASSFGQITNYGYTF. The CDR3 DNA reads TGCGCCAGCAGCTTTGGCCAGATCACTAACTATGGCTACACCTTC.

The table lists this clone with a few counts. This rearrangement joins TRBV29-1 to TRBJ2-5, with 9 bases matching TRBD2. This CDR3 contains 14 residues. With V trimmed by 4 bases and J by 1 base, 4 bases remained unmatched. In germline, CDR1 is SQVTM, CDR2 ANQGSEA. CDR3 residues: CSVGLAGPQETQYF. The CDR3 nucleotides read TGCAGCGTTGGGCTAGCGGGGCCCCAAGAGACCCAGTACTTC.

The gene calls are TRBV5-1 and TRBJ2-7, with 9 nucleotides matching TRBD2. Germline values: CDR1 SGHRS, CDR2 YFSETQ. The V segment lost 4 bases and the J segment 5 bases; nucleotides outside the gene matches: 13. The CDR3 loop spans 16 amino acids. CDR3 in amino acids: CASSLYVAGGLHEQYF. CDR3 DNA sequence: TGCGCCAGCAGCCTTTACGTGGCGGGGGGGCTCCACGAGCAGTACTTC.

The CDR3: CASSQEKSAVGSTEAFF. In DNA form, the CDR3 reads TGCGCCAGCAGCCAAGAAAAGTCCGCGGTGGGGAGCACTGAAGCTTTCTTT. The chain has TRBV4-1 and TRBJ1-1; D gene ambiguous. This CDR3 has 17 amino acids. Per the germline V gene, CDR1 is MGHRA and CDR2 is YSYEKL. The ends were cut back, 0 bases at V and 4 bases at J, with 18 bases in the middle.